The T cell receptor (beta chain) under discussion was sequenced for a study of cytomegalovirus exposure and HLA in healthy donors. At the level of the study: Most donors, roughly 84% of 398 genotyped, fell in the Caucasian-associated ancestry cluster. General study points: 150 or so TCR beta chains were listed as cytomegalovirus-associated.

A note on this clone: Its antigen is undetermined.

13 Jbeta primers and 60 Vbeta primers were used for the PCR. Clones were sequenced by immunoSEQ multiplex PCR, and TCRdb holds only the in-frame ones, with some missing. Of about 190,000 clones in the sample, around 75% were seen once. The sequencing sample was made of PBMCs. The TCR sequence derives from a middle-aged man in good health and CMV-seropositive.

The CDR3 here is CASSLGAQSNEQFF. As DNA, the CDR3 is TGCGCCAGCAGCTTGGGGGCCCAAAGCAATGAGCAGTTCTTC. The chain has TRBV5-1 and TRBJ2-1, with D uncertain. Germline CDR1 reads SGHRS; CDR2 reads YFSETQ. CDR3 length: 14 amino acids. Deletions cut 0 bases from V and 6 bases from J, with 10 bases between.